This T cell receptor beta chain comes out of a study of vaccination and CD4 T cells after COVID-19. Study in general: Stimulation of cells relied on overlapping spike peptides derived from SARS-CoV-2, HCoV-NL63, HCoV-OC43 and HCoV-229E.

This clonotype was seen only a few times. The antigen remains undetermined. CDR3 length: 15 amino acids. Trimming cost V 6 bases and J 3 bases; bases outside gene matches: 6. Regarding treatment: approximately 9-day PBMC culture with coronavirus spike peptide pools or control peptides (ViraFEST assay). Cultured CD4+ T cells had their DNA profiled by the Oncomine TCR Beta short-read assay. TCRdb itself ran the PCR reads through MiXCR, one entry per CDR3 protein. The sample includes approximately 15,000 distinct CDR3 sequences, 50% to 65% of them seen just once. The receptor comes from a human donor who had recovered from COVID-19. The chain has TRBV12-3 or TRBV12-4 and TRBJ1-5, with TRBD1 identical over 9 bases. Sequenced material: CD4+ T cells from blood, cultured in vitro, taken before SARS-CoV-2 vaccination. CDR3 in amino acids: CASRPQGAVNQPQHF. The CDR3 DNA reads TGTGCCAGCAGACCACAGGGGGCGGTCAATCAGCCCCAGCATTTT.